What follows are 5 T cell receptor beta chains derived from one specimen sequenced in a study of CD8+ T cells in alopecia areata. Pooled cutaneous lymph node cells were sorted using CD4, CD8alpha, NKG2D, NKG2ACE and other markers. TCR sequencing used cDNA made by reverse transcription of extracted RNA. Clones were sequenced by immunoSEQ multiplex PCR, and TCRdb holds only the in-frame ones, with some missing. The repertoire consists of under 350,000 clones, none detected only once. Material: CD4+ T cells sorted from a lymph node. These TCRs come from a C3H/HeJ mouse with alopecia areata. Strain haplotype (MHC): H2-k.

Regarding this clone: Genes and germline come from the mouse. The sequenced fragment ends 4 residues before the CDR3 boundary, so the rest is inferred from the germline J gene. Other DNA sequences of this sample code for an identical CDR3. The chain uses TRBV5 and TRBJ2-3; 9 bases agree with TRBD1. The V and J ends lost 3 bases and 4 bases, in that order; junction bases with no gene match: 2. CDR1 is LGHNA, CDR2 YNLKQL, per germline (reference sequence). The CDR3 contains 14 residues. CDR3 sequence reads: CASSQGTGPETLYF. CDR3 DNA (partial): TGTGCCAGCAGCCAGGGGACAGGGCCAGAA.

As to this clone: Germline and genes here are mouse. The missing CDR3 end, 4 residues past where the read stops, is filled in from the germline J gene. The same CDR3 is also encoded by other DNA sequences in this sample. This chain connects TRBV29 to TRBJ1-2, with 9 nucleotides matching TRBD1. The CDR3 is made up of 14 amino acids. Per the germline V gene, CDR1 is MSHET and CDR2 is SYDVDS. V dropped 2 bases and J dropped 3; count of bases not matched to a gene: 1. The CDR3 sequence is CASSLDRGDSDYTF. CDR3 DNA, as far as it was read: TGTGCTAGCAGTTTAGACAGGGGGGACTCC.

This clone was picked up a small number of times. Gene names and germline refer to mouse. From the germline J gene comes the end of the CDR3, since the read stops 4 residues before it. The V call is TRBV1, the J call TRBJ1-2; D not resolved. Germline CDR1 NSQYPW, CDR2 LRSPGD (reference sequence). Trimming stripped 0 bases from V and 0 bases from J, with 8 bases between. This CDR3 is built from 15 residues. The CDR3 reads CTCSADFTANSDYTF. The CDR3 bases that were read are TGCACCTGCAGTGCAGATTTTACAGCAAACTCC.

This clone turned up a few times. Here the gene names and germline are mouse. Read sequence stops 4 residues before the CDR3 end, and the germline J gene provides the missing end. The V and J genes are TRBV14 and TRBJ1-2; D is ambiguous. V was trimmed by 5 bases and J by 3 bases, leaving 11 bases between them. There are 13 residues in the CDR3. The germline V gene has CDR1 SGHDT and CDR2 FRDEAV. The DNA read from the CDR3 is TGTGCCAGCAGGCGAACATGGGACTCC. Amino acid sequence: CASRRTWDS. The whole CDR3 sequence is CASRRTWDSDYTF.

Concerning this clone itself: Gene names are the mouse ones. The read ends 3 residues before the CDR3 terminus; that terminus is restored from the germline J gene. The chain is built from TRBV5 and TRBJ1-6; 7 bases align to TRBD1. TRBJ1-6 is known as an ORF, though its function is uncertain. The CDR3 runs to 15 residues. Germline assignment: CDR1 LGHNA and CDR2 YNLKQL (reference sequence). V was pared by 0 bases and J by 7 bases, with 3 bases of the junction left unmatched. The CDR3 reads CASSQEDRVNSPLYF. The DNA read from the CDR3 is TGTGCCAGCAGCCAAGAAGACAGGGTGAATTCGCCC.